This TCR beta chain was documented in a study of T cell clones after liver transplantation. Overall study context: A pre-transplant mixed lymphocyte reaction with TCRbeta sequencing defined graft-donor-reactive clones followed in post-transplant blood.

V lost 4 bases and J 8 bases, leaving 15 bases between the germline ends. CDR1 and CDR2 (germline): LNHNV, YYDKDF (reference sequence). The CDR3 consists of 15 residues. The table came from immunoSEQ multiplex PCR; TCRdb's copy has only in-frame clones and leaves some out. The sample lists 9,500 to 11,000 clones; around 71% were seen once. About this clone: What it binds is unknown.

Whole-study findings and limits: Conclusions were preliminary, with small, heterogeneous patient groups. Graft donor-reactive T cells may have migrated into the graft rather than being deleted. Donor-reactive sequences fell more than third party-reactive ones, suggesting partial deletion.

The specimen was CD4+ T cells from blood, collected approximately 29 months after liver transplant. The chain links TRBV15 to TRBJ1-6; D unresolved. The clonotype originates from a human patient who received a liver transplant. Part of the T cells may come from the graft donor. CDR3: CATSIRTYRDSPLHF. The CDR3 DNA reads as TGTGCCACCAGCATCAGGACCTACCGGGATTCACCCCTCCACTTT.